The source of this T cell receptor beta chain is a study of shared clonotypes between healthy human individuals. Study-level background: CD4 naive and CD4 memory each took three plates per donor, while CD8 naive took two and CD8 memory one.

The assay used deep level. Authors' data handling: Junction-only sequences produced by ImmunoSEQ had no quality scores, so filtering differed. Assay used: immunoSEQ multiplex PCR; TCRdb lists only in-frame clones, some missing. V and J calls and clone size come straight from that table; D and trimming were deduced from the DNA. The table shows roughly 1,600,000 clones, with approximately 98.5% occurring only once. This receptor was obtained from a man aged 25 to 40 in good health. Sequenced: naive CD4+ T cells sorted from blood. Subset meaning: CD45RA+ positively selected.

CDR3 in amino acids: CASIQGAREKLFF. DNA of the CDR3: TGTGCCAGTATACAGGGGGCTCGGGAAAAACTGTTTTTT. J is TRBJ1-4 and V is TRBV2, with TRBD1 matching over 9 bases. The CDR3 extends over 13 amino acids. Looked up from germline, CDR1 is SNHLY and CDR2 is FYNNEI. Trimming removed 9 bases from V and 8 bases from J; junction bases left unmatched: 7.